Presented here are 21 T cell receptor beta chains from one specimen sequenced in a study of T cells in Graves' hyperthyroidism and ophthalmopathy. Amplification yielded TCR beta CDR3 regions, with RNA transcripts as the source. Primed by the HTBI set, a first-round RT-PCR was run on the TCR CDR3. TCRdb ran MiXCR on the multiplex PCR reads and lists one entry per CDR3 protein. The sample shows more than 600,000 distinct CDR3 sequences, over 15% of them seen only once. Sequenced: blood. The source of these receptors is a young man with Graves' hyperthyroidism.

This clonotype was counted only a few times. The chain employs TRBV2 and TRBJ2-1, with D perhaps TRBD1 or TRBD2 (5 bases each). CDR3 length: 12 residues. Germline V gives CDR1 SNHLY, CDR2 FYNNEI. Trimming took off 6 bases at V and 15 bases at J, with 18 bases between the two ends. The CDR3 protein is CASSDSGTIRFF. DNA for the CDR3: TGTGCCAGCAGCGACTCCGGGACCATCAGGTTCTTC. The variable domain in full, with the rest retrieved from reference TRBV2 and TRBJ2-1, is EPEVTQTPSHQVTQMGQEVILRCVPISNHLYFYWYRQILGQKVEFLVSFYNNEISEKSEIFDDQFSVERPDGSNFTLKIRSTKLEDSAMYFCASSDSGTIRFFGPGTRLTVL.

This clonotype has a count of ten or more. The V and J genes are TRBV11-2 and TRBJ1-2, with a tentative D call TRBD1 (5 bases). The CDR3 covers 14 residues. V lost 2 bases and J lost 7, with 14 bases in between. Germline CDR1 is SGHAT and CDR2 is FQNNGV. CDR3 loop: CASSLLGASFGYTF. CDR3 nucleotides: TGTGCCAGCAGCTTACTAGGGGCCTCCTTTGGCTACACCTTC.

This clonotype was recorded only once. The V call is TRBV12-3 or TRBV12-4, the J call TRBJ2-7; 13 positions match TRBD2. The CDR3 is 16 residues long. With V trimmed by 6 bases and J by 4 bases, 9 bases remained unmatched. CDR3 residues: CASSKLAGGPVYEQYF. The CDR3 nucleotides read TGTGCCAGCAGCAAACTAGCGGGAGGGCCCGTTTACGAGCAGTACTTC.

The chain is built from TRBV12-3 or TRBV12-4 and TRBJ2-2; possibly TRBD2 for D (5 bases). Trimming left V 5 bases short and J 4 bases short, with 14 bases between. The CDR3 has 15 residues. CDR3 coding DNA: TGTGCCAGCAGTCCACTCCATACTAGCACCGGGGAGCTGTTTTTT. Amino acid sequence: CASSPLHTSTGELFF.

There are a few counts of this clonotype. J is TRBJ1-2 and V is TRBV12-3 or TRBV12-4; D is unresolved. Trimming removed 2 bases from V and 5 bases from J, with 12 bases in between. The CDR3 spans 14 residues. The CDR3 sequence: CASSLMPSGYGYTF. CDR3 DNA sequence: TGTGCCAGCAGTTTAATGCCTTCGGGGTATGGCTACACCTTC.

This clonotype was counted only a few times. The genes are TRBV29-1 and TRBJ2-1; tentative D call: TRBD2 (7 bases). The germline CDR1 and CDR2 sequences are SQVTM and ANQGSEA. V dropped 3 bases and J dropped 7 bases, with 16 bases sitting between them. The CDR3 runs to 14 residues. CDR3 in amino acids: CSVDKSGGPNEQFF. In DNA, the CDR3 is TGCAGCGTTGATAAGTCGGGGGGCCCTAATGAGCAGTTCTTC.

The table lists this clonotype with many counts. The chain carries TRBV7-9 and TRBJ2-1, with 8 bases aligning to TRBD2. CDR1 and CDR2 (germline): SEHNR, FQNEAQ (reference sequence). The CDR3 spans 15 residues. V was clipped by 5 bases and J by 5 bases; unmatched bases: 8. The DNA of the CDR3 is TGTGCCAGCAGCCCCCGGGGGGGGCGCCACAATGAGCAGTTCTTC. It encodes CASSPRGGRHNEQFF.

The chain employs TRBV19 and TRBJ1-6, with 8 nucleotides matching TRBD1. The CDR3 runs to 14 residues. Unmatched junction bases numbered 9, after V lost 7 bases and J lost 10 bases. Germline CDR1 reads LNHDA; CDR2 reads SQIVND (reference sequence). The CDR3 spells CASIPGQARSPLHF. Written as DNA, the CDR3 is TGTGCCAGTATCCCGGGACAGGCTCGGTCACCCCTCCACTTT.

About this clonotype: Because the CDR3 is missing its conserved closing phenylalanine or tryptophan, this is likely a read error. The chain's CDR3 is CASSPDRRGELFS. In nucleotides, the CDR3 is TGTGCCAGCAGTCCGGACCGGAGGGGGGAGCTGTTTTCT. V usage is TRBV12-3 or TRBV12-4 and J usage is TRBJ2-2, with D possibly being TRBD2 (5 bases). The CDR3 covers 13 residues. Trimming removed 5 bases from V and 8 bases from J, with 12 bases in between.

CDR3 sequence reads: CASSHRAGRSTGELFF. DNA of the CDR3: TGTGCCAGCAGCCACCGGGCGGGAAGGAGCACCGGGGAGCTGTTTTTT. The chain links TRBV2 to TRBJ2-2; D might be TRBD2 (6 bases). Trimming cost V 6 bases and J 4 bases, with 18 bases left between them. The CDR3 sequence is 16 residues long. In germline, CDR1 is SNHLY, CDR2 FYNNEI.

The rearrangement links TRBV9 to TRBJ2-5; a weak D match, TRBD2 (6 bases). The CDR3 contains 17 residues. V lost 0 bases, J lost 1 base, and 16 bases lay in between. The germline gives CDR1 SGDLS, CDR2 YYNGEE. CDR3 coding DNA: TGTGCCAGCAGCGTAGCTCTAGGGGAGGCGGGCCAAGAGACCCAGTACTTC. It is translated as CASSVALGEAGQETQYF.

The chain joins TRBV5-1 to TRBJ1-2; D call uncertain. The germline V gene encodes CDR1 SGHRS and CDR2 YFSETQ. Trimming cost V 0 bases and J 4 bases, with 10 bases left between them. The CDR3 has 14 amino acids. In nucleotides, the CDR3 is TGCGCCAGCAGCTTGGGGTCTGCAGGCTATGGCTACACCTTC. This sequence encodes CASSLGSAGYGYTF. Complete variable domain (other parts from reference TRBV5-1 and TRBJ1-2): KAGVTQTPRYLIKTRGQQVTLSCSPISGHRSVSWYQQTPGQGLQFLFEYFSETQRNKGNFPGRFSGRQFSNSRSEMNVSTLELGDSALYLCASSLGSAGYGYTFGSGTRLTVV.

This clonotype was observed a few times. The chain combines TRBV10-1 with TRBJ2-3; tentatively, D is TRBD2 (6 bases). CDR1 and CDR2 (germline): WNHNN, SYGVQD (reference sequence). The CDR3 covers 15 residues. Trimming stripped 0 bases from V and 3 bases from J, with 10 bases between. CDR3 sequence reads: CASSESMGGTDTQYF. The CDR3 DNA reads TGCGCCAGCAGTGAGTCAATGGGGGGAACAGATACGCAGTATTTT.

At least ten counts were recorded for this clonotype. J is TRBJ2-1 and V is TRBV29-1; the match to TRBD2 covers 10 bases. Per germline, CDR1 SQVTM and CDR2 ANQGSEA. The CDR3 runs to 14 residues. V was pared by 6 bases and J by 5 bases, with 7 bases of the junction left unmatched. This chain's CDR3 is CSVKGLALNNEQFF. CDR3 DNA sequence: TGCAGCGTGAAGGGACTAGCGTTAAACAATGAGCAGTTCTTC.

In this sample, this clonotype turned up many times. The J gene is TRBJ2-7, the V gene TRBV2; 8 bases fit TRBD1. The J segment lost 7 bases and the V segment lost 6 bases, leaving 11 bases of the junction unmatched. CDR1 is SNHLY, CDR2 FYNNEI, per germline. The CDR3 has 14 residues. The CDR3 DNA follows: TGTGCCAGCAGGGTCGGGCAGGGGGCTAATGAGCAGTACTTC. This gives the protein CASRVGQGANEQYF.

This clonotype was counted many times. V usage is TRBV20-1 and J usage is TRBJ2-2; D perhaps matches TRBD2 (6 bases). The CDR3 runs to 14 residues. The V gene's germline CDR1 is DFQATT and CDR2 SNEGSKA (reference sequence). V was trimmed by 0 bases and J by 6 bases, leaving 11 bases between them. This chain's CDR3 is CSARDRGGSGELFF. DNA of the CDR3: TGCAGTGCTAGAGATCGGGGAGGCTCCGGGGAGCTGTTTTTT.

This sequence joins TRBV12-5 and TRBJ1-1; D unclear. V was pared by 0 bases and J by 4 bases, with 12 bases between. CDR3 size: 15 residues. CDR1 and CDR2 (germline): LGHNT, FRNRAP. CDR3 sequence: CASGLVHPSGTEAFF. The CDR3 nucleotides read TGTGCTAGTGGTTTGGTACATCCAAGTGGCACTGAAGCTTTCTTT. The complete variable domain, with remaining parts taken from reference TRBV12-5 and TRBJ1-1, reads DARVTQTPRHKVTEMGQEVTMRCQPILGHNTVFWYRQTMMQGLELLAYFRNRAPLDDSGMPKDRFSAEMPDATLATLKIQPSEPRDSAVYFCASGLVHPSGTEAFFGQGTRLTVV.

This clonotype has at least ten counts. This sequence joins TRBV27 and TRBJ2-3, with D unclear. Germline V gene data show CDR1 as MNHEY and CDR2 as SMNVEV (reference sequence). The CDR3 totals 14 residues. V was trimmed by 0 bases and J by 6 bases, leaving 10 bases between them. The CDR3 coding sequence is TGTGCCAGCAGTTTATCGCAGCCGACGGATACGCAGTATTTT. Protein: CASSLSQPTDTQYF.

This rearrangement joins TRBV9 to TRBJ2-1, with 11 positions matching TRBD2. V lost 3 bases, J lost 10 bases, and 6 bases stayed unmatched. The germline CDR1 and CDR2 sequences are SGDLS and YYNGEE. This CDR3 is built from 14 residues. Written as DNA, the CDR3 is TGTGCCAGCAGCGGACGGACTAGCGGGCTCGAGCAGTTCTTC. Encoded protein: CASSGRTSGLEQFF. The whole variable domain, remainder taken from reference TRBV9 and TRBJ2-1, is DSGVTQTPKHLITATGQRVTLRCSPRSGDLSVYWYQQSLDQGLQFLIQYYNGEERAKGNILERFSAQQFPDLHSELNLSSLELGDSALYFCASSGRTSGLEQFFGPGTRLTVL.

There are a few counts of this clonotype. The rearrangement uses TRBV6-1 and TRBJ2-2; 7 bases match TRBD2. CDR1 and CDR2 from the germline V gene are MNHNS and SASEGT. Unmatched junction bases numbered 17, after V lost 6 bases and J lost 7 bases. The CDR3 runs 17 residues. CDR3 sequence: CASSYVGGRAYHGELFF. In nucleotides, the CDR3 is TGTGCCAGCAGCTACGTTGGAGGGAGGGCCTATCACGGGGAGCTGTTTTTT.

Points on this clonotype: A junction boundary mismatches the germline segment, possibly from a read error. The rearrangement joins TRBV5-1 to TRBJ1-1; 8 bases fit TRBD1. Germline CDR1 reads SGHRS; CDR2 reads YFSETQ. The CDR3 has 14 residues. CDR3 sequence: CASSPQGDLNEAFF. Here the CDR3 DNA reads TGCGCTAGCAGCCCACAGGGGGACCTAAATGAAGCTTTCTTT.